This record concerns one T cell receptor (beta chain) sequence. Donors were Caucasian adults residing in Nashville, Tennessee, USA. The data were taken from a study of shared clonotypes between healthy human individuals. Deep was the level used in running the assay. Researchers divided each subset's genomic DNA evenly across several immunoSEQ plates. The unsorted PBMC replicate PCRs were performed with approximately 300 ng DNA, 25,000 to 30,000 T cell genomes. Sequencing used immunoSEQ multiplex PCR; TCRdb keeps in-frame clones, though not all of them. The profile shows roughly 490,000 clones, roughly 85% of them singletons. Germline CDR1 reads MGHRA; CDR2 reads YSYEKL. V shed 0 bases and J 5 bases; nucleotides not matched to a gene: 11. CDR3 length equals 18 residues.

The sample taken for sequencing was PBMCs. This chain links TRBV4-1 with TRBJ2-5, with TRBD2 identical over 11 bases. The clonotype originates from a woman aged 40 to 50 in good health. Some clones in this sample may be carry-over from other donors' samples. The CDR3 sequence: CASSQEWASGRIHETQYF. The CDR3 DNA follows: TGCGCCAGCAGCCAAGAGTGGGCTAGCGGGAGGATTCATGAGACCCAGTACTTC.